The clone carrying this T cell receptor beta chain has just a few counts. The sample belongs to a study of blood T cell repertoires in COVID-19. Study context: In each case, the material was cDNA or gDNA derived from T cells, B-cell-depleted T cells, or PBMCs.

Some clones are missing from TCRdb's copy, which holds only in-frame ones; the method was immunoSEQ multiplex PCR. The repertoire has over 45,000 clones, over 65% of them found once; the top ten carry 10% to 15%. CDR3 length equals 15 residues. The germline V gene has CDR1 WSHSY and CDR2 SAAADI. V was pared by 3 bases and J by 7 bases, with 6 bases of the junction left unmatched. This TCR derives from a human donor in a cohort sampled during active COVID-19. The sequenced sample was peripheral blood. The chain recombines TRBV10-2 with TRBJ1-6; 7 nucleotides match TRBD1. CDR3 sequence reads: CASSESQGENSPLHF. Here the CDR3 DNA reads TGCGCCAGCAGTGAAAGTCAGGGGGAGAATTCACCCCTCCACTTT.